The 4 T cell receptor beta chains listed next were all sequenced from one sample in a study of blood T cell repertoires in COVID-19. Some clones are missing from TCRdb's copy, which holds only in-frame ones; the method was immunoSEQ multiplex PCR. The table shows about 190,000 clones, with approximately 85% occurring only once. Input material: peripheral blood. These receptors all come from a woman aged 65 to 85 with active or convalescent COVID-19.

The J gene is TRBJ2-7, the V gene TRBV28, with D perhaps TRBD1 (6 bases). The germline gives CDR1 MDHEN, CDR2 SYDVKM. The V gene lost 3 bases and the J gene lost 4 bases, with 13 bases spanning the gap. CDR3 size: 14 residues. As DNA, the CDR3 is TGTGCCAGCAGTTTGGAACAGGGAAGGTACGAGCAGTACTTC. Translation gives CASSLEQGRYEQYF.

The CDR3 DNA sequence: TGCGCCAGCAGCTTGGATACGCGGAGATCCTACGAGCAGTACTTC. Translating it yields CASSLDTRRSYEQYF. The chain combines TRBV5-1 with TRBJ2-7, with D unresolved. Germline assignment: CDR1 SGHRS and CDR2 YFSETQ. CDR3 length: 15 amino acids. V was cut by 0 bases and J by 1 base, with 11 bases left in between.

The chain has TRBV6-6 and TRBJ1-2, with D possibly matching TRBD1 (5 bases). This CDR3 is 14 amino acids long. V gave up 5 bases and J gave up 4 bases, with 14 bases separating them. In germline, CDR1 is MNHNY, CDR2 SVGAGI (reference sequence). The CDR3 protein is CASSPPGQTYGYTF. The CDR3, as DNA: TGTGCCAGCAGTCCTCCAGGGCAGACCTATGGCTACACCTTC.

V and J are TRBV4-1 and TRBJ1-3, with unresolved D. V shed 1 base and J shed 5 bases, with 9 bases lying between them. Looked up from germline, CDR1 is MGHRA and CDR2 is YSYEKL. CDR3 size: 14 residues. CDR3 amino acids: CASSQVGTRNTIYF. For the CDR3, the DNA is TGCGCCAGCAGCCAAGTGGGCACCAGAAACACCATATATTTT.